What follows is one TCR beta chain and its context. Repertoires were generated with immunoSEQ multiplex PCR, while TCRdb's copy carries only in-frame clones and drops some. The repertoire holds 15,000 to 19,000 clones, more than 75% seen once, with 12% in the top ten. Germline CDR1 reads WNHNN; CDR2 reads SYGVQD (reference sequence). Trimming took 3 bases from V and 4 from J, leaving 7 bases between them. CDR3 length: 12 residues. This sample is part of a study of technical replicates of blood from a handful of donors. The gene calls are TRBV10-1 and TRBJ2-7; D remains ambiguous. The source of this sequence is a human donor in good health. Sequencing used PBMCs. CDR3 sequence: CASSEFAYEQYF. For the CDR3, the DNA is TGCGCCAGCAGTGAATTTGCGTACGAGCAGTACTTC.